This entry lists 29 T cell receptor beta chains sequenced from one sample in a study of early T cells in non-severe SARS-CoV-2 infection. TCRdb ran MiXCR on the 5' RACE reads and lists one entry per CDR3 protein. Of roughly 56,000 distinct CDR3 sequences in the sample, under 8.5% are singletons; the top ten hold approximately 4.4%. Material for sequencing was whole blood. The receptors stem from an adult who was a healthcare worker with PCR-confirmed SARS-CoV-2 infection or an uninfected control (not recorded which).

This clonotype was detected ten times or more. The chain has TRBV13 and TRBJ2-5; D gene unclear. V lost 3 bases to trimming and J lost 0 bases, with 5 bases between them. There are 13 residues in the CDR3. Germline CDR1 and CDR2: PRHDT and FYEKMQ (reference sequence). The CDR3 protein is CASSFRDQETQYF. CDR3 DNA: TGTGCCAGCAGCTTCCGGGACCAAGAGACCCAGTACTTC.

The rearrangement joins TRBV29-1 to TRBJ2-1, with 7 bases lining up with TRBD2. The germline V gene encodes CDR1 SQVTM and CDR2 ANQGSEA. The ends lost 3 bases at V and 0 bases at J; junction bases unmatched: 5. The CDR3 covers 15 residues. The CDR3 spells CSVDGGDYSYNEQFF. Here the CDR3 DNA reads TGCAGCGTTGATGGTGGGGACTACTCCTACAATGAGCAGTTCTTC.

This clonotype was seen a few times. V gene TRBV12-3 or TRBV12-4 combines with J gene TRBJ1-4; the D gene is possibly TRBD1 (6 bases). The germline V and J ends were trimmed by 7 bases and 8 bases, with 14 bases remaining between them. The CDR3 sequence is 13 residues long. The CDR3 sequence: CASTDRNQEKLFF. In DNA, the CDR3 is TGTGCCAGCACAGACAGGAACCAGGAAAAACTGTTTTTT.

This clonotype showed up many times. The chain employs TRBV7-6 and TRBJ2-1, with D possibly TRBD1 on 6 matching bases. CDR1 is SGHVS and CDR2 is FNYEAQ in the germline V gene. V was cut by 2 bases and J by 6 bases, with 14 bases left in between. This CDR3 is built from 15 residues. This CDR3 is CASSLRGTAVNEQFF. CDR3 nucleotide sequence: TGTGCCAGCAGCTTAAGGGGGACCGCGGTCAATGAGCAGTTCTTC.

This clonotype was seen more than once but under ten times. The gene calls are TRBV28 and TRBJ1-2; a possible D gene is TRBD1 (5 bases). The V and J ends lost 3 bases and 6 bases respectively, with 8 bases between them. CDR3 size: 12 residues. Per the germline V gene, CDR1 is MDHEN and CDR2 is SYDVKM. Here the CDR3 reads CASSFKGHGYTF. CDR3 sequence (DNA): TGTGCCAGCAGTTTTAAGGGACATGGCTACACCTTC.

This chain uses TRBV20-1 with TRBJ2-5; D perhaps matches TRBD2 (6 bases). The CDR3 runs 15 residues. The V end was cut by 3 bases, the J end by 5 bases, with 19 bases between. Germline CDR1 and CDR2: DFQATT and SNEGSKA (reference sequence). CDR3 sequence: CSARGHFGSVETQYF. The DNA of the CDR3 is TGCAGTGCTAGGGGGCACTTCGGGAGCGTGGAGACCCAGTACTTC.

The chain has TRBV30 and TRBJ1-4; 8 bases map to TRBD1. Germline trimming cut 1 base from V and 8 bases from J; bases unmatched to any gene: 3. Germline V gene data show CDR1 as GTSNPN and CDR2 as SVGIG (reference sequence). This CDR3 has 13 residues. CDR3 sequence: CAWSETGVEKLFF. CDR3 bases: TGTGCCTGGAGTGAGACAGGGGTCGAAAAACTGTTTTTT.

This clonotype has more than one count but fewer than ten. The V gene is TRBV11-2, the J gene TRBJ2-5, with D perhaps given as TRBD1 or TRBD2 (7 bases each). CDR1 SGHAT and CDR2 FQNNGV come from the germline V gene. V lost 6 bases to trimming and J lost 6 bases, with 17 bases between them. CDR3 length: 14 residues. The CDR3 nucleotides are TGTGCCAGCAGGTCCCAGGGGGGGGCTCAGACCCAGTACTTC. It is translated as CASRSQGGAQTQYF.

This clonotype was seen ten or more times. This chain links TRBV20-1 with TRBJ2-3; a weak D match, TRBD2 (7 bases). V lost 3 bases and J lost 0, with 10 bases in between. Germline V gives CDR1 DFQATT, CDR2 SNEGSKA (reference sequence). The CDR3 covers 14 residues. CDR3 DNA sequence: TGCAGTGCTAGGGCGGGGGCTAGCACAGATACGCAGTATTTT. Protein product: CSARAGASTDTQYF.

This clonotype was detected many times. The rearrangement joins TRBV5-4 to TRBJ2-7; the match to TRBD1 covers 7 bases. The CDR3 covers 13 residues. CDR1 SGHNT and CDR2 YYREEE come from the germline V gene (reference sequence). The trim removed 4 bases at V and 5 bases at J, leaving 6 bases unmatched. The CDR3 sequence: CASSTGVRNEQYF. The CDR3 DNA sequence: TGTGCCAGCAGCACAGGGGTTCGGAACGAGCAGTACTTC.

This clonotype was observed a few times. The CDR3 reads CASSEYGPLSGGNEQFF. CDR3 coding DNA: TGCGCCAGCAGTGAGTACGGACCACTGTCGGGGGGCAATGAGCAGTTCTTC. The chain carries TRBV10-1 and TRBJ2-1; 7 bases align to TRBD2. CDR1 and CDR2 from the germline V gene are WNHNN and SYGVQD (reference sequence). With V trimmed by 1 base and J by 6 bases, 12 bases remained unmatched. This CDR3 comprises 17 residues.

Concerning this clonotype: A read error is possible here, since a much larger clone lies one base away. The V gene is TRBV20-1, the J gene TRBJ2-7, with D maybe TRBD1 (6 bases). Trimming took 1 base from V and 6 from J, leaving 10 bases between them. There are 12 residues in the CDR3. Germline V gene sequence: CDR1 DFQATT, CDR2 SNEGSKA (reference sequence). CDR3 sequence (DNA): TGCAGTGCTAGAGGCACAGGGAGCGAGCAGTACTTC. Amino acid sequence: CSARGTGSEQYF.

This clonotype was seen only a few times. V is TRBV11-2 and J is TRBJ2-7; no clear D gene. Germline V gene sequence: CDR1 SGHAT, CDR2 FQNNGV. The CDR3 sequence is 11 residues long. V lost 5 bases to trimming and J lost 6 bases, with 8 bases between them. The DNA of the CDR3 is TGTGCCAGCAGCCCCTCGGGCGAGCAGTACTTC. Translated, it gives CASSPSGEQYF.

This clonotype was recorded a few times. This chain joins TRBV4-2 and TRBJ2-7; unclear D gene. V lost 1 base and J lost 5, with 15 bases in between. CDR1 is LGHNA, CDR2 YNFKEQ, per germline. CDR3 length: 15 residues. The CDR3 sequence is CASSQAGRGFNEQYF. Here the CDR3 DNA reads TGTGCCAGCAGCCAAGCAGGCAGAGGATTCAACGAGCAGTACTTC.

Many counts were recorded for this clonotype. This chain connects TRBV9 to TRBJ2-7, with unresolved D. Trimming shortened V by 0 bases and J by 4 bases, and 14 bases separated the two germline ends. The CDR3 loop spans 15 amino acids. Germline CDR1 reads SGDLS; CDR2 reads YYNGEE. The CDR3 DNA reads TGTGCCAGCAGCGTAGGGCCAAAGGGCGAGTACGAGCAGTACTTC. It codes for CASSVGPKGEYEQYF.

This clonotype was observed a few times. The chain has TRBV19 and TRBJ2-2, with 9 bases identical to TRBD2. The CDR3 is 13 residues long. Germline V CDR1 and CDR2: LNHDA, SQIVND (reference sequence). Germline trimming cut 10 bases from V and 6 bases from J; bases unmatched to any gene: 6. CDR3 protein: CATPGLAPGELFF. In DNA, the CDR3 is TGTGCCACCCCGGGACTAGCTCCCGGGGAGCTGTTTTTT.

The rearrangement joins TRBV20-1 to TRBJ2-1; 12 positions match TRBD2. CDR3 length: 16 residues. The V segment lost 2 bases and the J segment 3 bases; nucleotides outside the gene matches: 5. From germline, CDR1 is DFQATT and CDR2 SNEGSKA (reference sequence). CDR3 bases: TGCAGTGCTAGATCGACTAGCGGGGGAGTCTACAATGAGCAGTTCTTC. Translating it yields CSARSTSGGVYNEQFF.

The chain recombines TRBV28 with TRBJ2-1; 12 bases line up with TRBD2. V lost 7 bases to trimming and J lost 9 bases; unmatched junction nucleotides: 10. CDR3 size: 15 residues. Germline V gene data show CDR1 as MDHEN and CDR2 as SYDVKM. The CDR3 DNA reads TGTGCCAGCACTGCCCCTAGCGGGAGGGCGGGTGAGCAGTTCTTC. Translated: CASTAPSGRAGEQFF.

A few counts support this clonotype. The chain's CDR3 is CASSQYGTSGRDTQYF. As DNA, the CDR3 is TGCGCCAGCAGCCAATATGGGACTAGCGGGAGAGATACGCAGTATTTT. This chain joins TRBV4-1 and TRBJ2-3; the match to TRBD2 covers 14 bases. The CDR3 is 16 amino acids. Germline assignment: CDR1 MGHRA and CDR2 YSYEKL. Germline trimming cut 2 bases from V and 5 bases from J; bases unmatched to any gene: 3.

The table lists this clonotype with many counts. The gene calls are TRBV20-1 and TRBJ2-5, with TRBD2 as a possible D gene (5 bases). The V end lost 6 bases, the J end lost 4 bases, and 9 bases lay between the germline ends. CDR1 is DFQATT and CDR2 is SNEGSKA in the germline V gene (reference sequence). The CDR3 loop spans 11 amino acids. CDR3 bases: TGCAGTGCGGACTCGGGAGAGACCCAGTACTTC. Its protein product is CSADSGETQYF.

This clonotype has ten or more counts. The chain joins TRBV4-1 to TRBJ2-3; tentative D call: TRBD2 (6 bases). Trimming removed 4 bases at V and 0 bases at J, with 17 bases between. The CDR3 runs to 17 residues. Looked up from germline, CDR1 is MGHRA and CDR2 is YSYEKL. The CDR3 here is CASSLSGPITSTDTQYF. The CDR3 nucleotides are TGCGCCAGCAGCCTTAGCGGACCAATCACTAGCACAGATACGCAGTATTTT.

This clonotype occurred a few times. The J gene is TRBJ2-5, the V gene TRBV20-1; 11 bases line up with TRBD2. V lost 6 bases and J lost 3; bases outside the gene matches: 9. Germline values: CDR1 DFQATT, CDR2 SNEGSKA (reference sequence). The CDR3 length is 15 residues. The DNA for the CDR3 is TGCAGTGCAGTCCCTAGCGGGAGGTTGAAAGAGACCCAGTACTTC. Protein: CSAVPSGRLKETQYF.

This clonotype was seen a handful of times. This chain uses TRBV7-2 with TRBJ1-6; the D is unclear. The germline V gene encodes CDR1 SGHTA and CDR2 FQGNSA. V was cut by 5 bases and J by 8 bases, with 10 bases left in between. CDR3 length: 13 residues. The CDR3 nucleotides read TGTGCCAGCAGCCAACCCCCCTATTCACCCCTCCACTTT. Translating it yields CASSQPPYSPLHF.

This clonotype was found a few times. V and J are TRBV7-2 and TRBJ2-3; unclear D gene. The CDR3 runs to 13 residues. CDR1 is SGHTA and CDR2 is FQGNSA in the germline V gene. V lost 2 bases and J lost 5, with 8 bases in between. CDR3 in DNA: TGTGCCAGCAGCTTATTGGATGGAGATACGCAGTATTTT. This sequence encodes CASSLLDGDTQYF.

The chain uses TRBV20-1 and TRBJ1-2; 7 bases map to TRBD1. Germline V gives CDR1 DFQATT, CDR2 SNEGSKA (reference sequence). This CDR3 is built from 13 residues. Trimming cost V 6 bases and J 1 base; bases outside gene matches: 5. CDR3: CSARQGHNYGYTF. DNA of the CDR3: TGCAGTGCCCGACAGGGACATAACTATGGCTACACCTTC.

The chain uses TRBV12-3 or TRBV12-4 and TRBJ2-1; D not resolved. Trimming left V 3 bases short and J 5 bases short, with 5 bases between. This CDR3 comprises 12 residues. In DNA, the CDR3 is TGTGCCAGCAGTTTCGACAACAATGAGCAGTTCTTC. Translated: CASSFDNNEQFF.

This rearrangement joins TRBV20-1 to TRBJ2-1; 8 nucleotides match TRBD2. V lost 5 bases to trimming and J lost 6 bases; unmatched junction nucleotides: 6. The CDR3 totals 13 residues. Looked up from germline, CDR1 is DFQATT and CDR2 is SNEGSKA (reference sequence). The CDR3 DNA sequence: TGCAGTGCTTCCAGGACTAGCTCCAATGAGCAGTTCTTC. As protein: CSASRTSSNEQFF.

The chain recombines TRBV30 with TRBJ1-1; no clear D. Germline V gene lookup returns CDR1 GTSNPN and CDR2 SVGIG (reference sequence). The CDR3 runs to 12 residues. V shed 2 bases and J shed 2 bases, with 6 bases lying between them. In DNA form, the CDR3 reads TGTGCCTGGAGTAGGGTTAACACTGAAGCTTTCTTT. It is translated as CAWSRVNTEAFF.

Many counts were recorded for this clonotype. The V gene is TRBV11-1, the J gene TRBJ2-3; no clear D gene. The CDR3 extends over 13 amino acids. Between the trimmed V and J ends, which lost 5 bases and 2 bases, there was a span of 8 bases. Germline V lookup: CDR1 SGHAT, CDR2 FQDESV (reference sequence). In DNA form, the CDR3 reads TGTGCCAGCAGCAACCCCTCCACAGATACGCAGTATTTT. Translating it yields CASSNPSTDTQYF.